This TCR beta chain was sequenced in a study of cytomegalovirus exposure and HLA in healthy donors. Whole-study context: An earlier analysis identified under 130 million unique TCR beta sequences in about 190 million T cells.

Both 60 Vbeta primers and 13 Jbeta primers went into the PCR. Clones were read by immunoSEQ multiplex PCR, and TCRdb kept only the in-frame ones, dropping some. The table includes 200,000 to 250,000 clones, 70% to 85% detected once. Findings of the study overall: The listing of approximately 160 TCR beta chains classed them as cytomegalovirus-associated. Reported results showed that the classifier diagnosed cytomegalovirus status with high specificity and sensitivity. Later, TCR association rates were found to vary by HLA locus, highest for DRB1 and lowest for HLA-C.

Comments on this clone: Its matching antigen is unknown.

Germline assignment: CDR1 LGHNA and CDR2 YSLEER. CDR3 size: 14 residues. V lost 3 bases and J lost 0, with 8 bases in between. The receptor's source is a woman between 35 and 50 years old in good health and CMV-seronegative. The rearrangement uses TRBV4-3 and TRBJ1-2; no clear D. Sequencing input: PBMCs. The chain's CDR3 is CASSHGETNYGYTF. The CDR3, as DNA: TGCGCCAGCAGCCACGGAGAGACTAACTATGGCTACACCTTC.